This TCR beta chain stems from a study of identical twins. Each donor was a healthy Caucasian. This clonotype has just a few counts. No antigen is known for it. General study points: Beta out-of-frame sequences showed weaker excess twin sharing. Low generation-probability sequences were in excess among twin-shared out-of-frame alpha sequences.

MiXCR, run by TCRdb on the 5' RACE reads, gives a single entry per CDR3 protein. The table has about 530,000 distinct CDR3 sequences, around 20% seen once. CDR1 SGHVS and CDR2 FNYEAQ come from the germline V gene. The CDR3 is made up of 17 amino acids. After removal of 2 bases from V and 1 base from J, the junction contained 8 bases not matched to a gene. Separately, the same data were catalogued under a study of yellow fever vaccine responses in identical twins.

The clonotype was recovered from a young woman in good health. The sequencing sample was made of CD4+ T cells sorted from blood. This chain uses TRBV7-6 with TRBJ2-5; 9 bases fit TRBD2. The CDR3 DNA reads TGTGCCAGCAGCTTAAGACTAGCGGATATCCCCCAAGAGACCCAGTACTTC. Protein sequence: CASSLRLADIPQETQYF.